These 10 T cell receptor beta chains originate from one sample sequenced in a study of Graves' ophthalmopathy and Graves' hyperthyroidism. CDR3 regions of TCR beta were amplified from RNA transcripts. The first-round RT-PCR employed HTBI primers together with the Qiagen OneStep RT-PCR kit. A multiplex PCR was then performed as the second round. TCRdb called the multiplex PCR reads again in MiXCR, with one record for every CDR3 protein. The sample records some 750,000 distinct CDR3 sequences, 40% being singletons. Sequences were obtained from peripheral blood. The receptor set was obtained from an adult man with Graves' ophthalmopathy.

This clonotype was observed a few times. J is TRBJ2-5 and V is TRBV20-1; possible D gene TRBD1, 6 bases. The CDR3 sequence is 13 residues long. Looked up from germline, CDR1 is DFQATT and CDR2 is SNEGSKA (reference sequence). The germline V and J ends were trimmed by 6 bases and 2 bases, with 13 bases remaining between them. This chain's CDR3 is CSATLGAQETQYF. The CDR3 DNA sequence: TGCAGTGCCACCTTGGGGGCACAAGAGACCCAGTACTTC.

The CDR3 protein is CASSQSSSTFLGEQYF. The CDR3 DNA is TGTGCCAGCAGCCAATCTTCTAGTACCTTTTTGGGCGAGCAGTACTTC. V and J are TRBV7-9 and TRBJ2-7; D not resolved. The V end was cut by 5 bases, the J end by 6 bases, with 23 bases between. CDR3 length: 16 residues. CDR1 is SEHNR and CDR2 is FQNEAQ in the germline V gene (reference sequence).

The rearrangement uses TRBV9 and TRBJ1-6; TRBD1 aligns across 8 bases. V dropped 4 bases and J dropped 7; count of bases not matched to a gene: 4. The CDR3 length is 14 residues. Germline V gene lookup returns CDR1 SGDLS and CDR2 YYNGEE. DNA of the CDR3: TGTGCCAGCAGCCCAGGGGGCGCGAATTCACCCCTCCACTTT. Protein product: CASSPGGANSPLHF.

V usage is TRBV10-3 and J usage is TRBJ2-6, with D hard to call. V was shortened by 5 bases and J by 3 bases, with 8 bases between the two germline ends. The germline CDR1 and CDR2 sequences are ENHRY and SYGVKD. There are 14 residues in the CDR3. The CDR3 sequence is CAISYSHGANVLTF. In DNA, the CDR3 is TGTGCCATCAGTTACTCCCATGGGGCCAACGTCCTGACTTTC.

The chain carries TRBV10-3 and TRBJ1-6, with a possible D match to TRBD1 (5 bases). CDR1 is ENHRY and CDR2 is SYGVKD in the germline V gene. V was trimmed by 4 bases and J by 10 bases, leaving 20 bases between them. The CDR3 has 16 residues. The CDR3 protein is CAISAGGSGARSPLHF. The CDR3 DNA sequence: TGTGCCATCAGTGCCGGGGGATCTGGGGCAAGGTCACCCCTCCACTTT.

This clonotype has a count of ten or more. The V call is TRBV7-3, the J call TRBJ1-2, with unresolved D. CDR3 length: 9 amino acids. Germline CDR1 and CDR2: SGHTA and FQGTGA. Trimming shortened V by 5 bases and J by 12 bases, and 7 bases separated the two germline ends. The CDR3 bases are TGTGCCAGCAGCCCCCGACACACCTTC. Translation gives CASSPRHTF. Supplemented by reference TRBV7-3 and TRBJ1-2, the full variable domain reads GAGVSQTPSNKVTEKGKYVELRCDPISGHTALYWYRQSLGQGPEFLIYFQGTGAADDSGLPNDRFFAVRPEGSVSTLKIQRTERGDSAVYLCASSPRHTFGSGTRLTVV.

The chain is built from TRBV10-3 and TRBJ1-2, with D tentatively TRBD1 (5 bases). V was cut by 10 bases and J by 6 bases, with 15 bases left in between. Germline values: CDR1 ENHRY, CDR2 SYGVKD. The CDR3 runs to 12 residues. The CDR3 bases are TGTGCCAGCAGACAGACGGACGATGGCTACACCTTC. Protein product: CASRQTDDGYTF.

The rearrangement joins TRBV2 to TRBJ2-7; D remains ambiguous. The germline gives CDR1 SNHLY, CDR2 FYNNEI. V gave up 5 bases and J gave up 0 bases, with 11 bases separating them. The CDR3 totals 14 residues. The CDR3 is CASSLSADSYEQYF. CDR3 DNA sequence: TGTGCCAGCAGTTTGTCGGCAGACTCCTACGAGCAGTACTTC.

Many counts were recorded for this clonotype. The chain employs TRBV10-3 and TRBJ2-5; 11 nucleotides align to TRBD2. This CDR3 comprises 15 residues. V lost 2 bases, J lost 5 bases, and 4 bases stayed unmatched. The germline CDR1 and CDR2 sequences are ENHRY and SYGVKD. The CDR3 nucleotides read TGTGCCATCAGTGAGCGGGCTAGCGGGAGGGAGACCCAGTACTTC. Residues: CAISERASGRETQYF.

The CDR3 spells CASSYRPETQYF. The CDR3 bases are TGTGCCAGCAGTTACCGCCCAGAGACCCAGTACTTC. The chain uses TRBV6-2 or TRBV6-3 and TRBJ2-5; no definite D call. V was shortened by 2 bases and J by 4 bases, with 5 bases between the two germline ends. The CDR3 contains 12 residues. Germline-derived CDR1 and CDR2 are MNHEY and SVGEGT.